The 24 T cell receptor beta chains reported below all come from one sample, sequenced in a study of T-cell memory formation after mild COVID-19. TCRdb re-called the 5' RACE reads through MiXCR, storing one row per CDR3 protein. The sample yields around 310,000 distinct CDR3 sequences, 14% seen once. Sequencing was performed on PBMCs or a T cell subset sorted from them (not recorded which). These receptors all stem from a young man who had mild COVID-19 (a few samples of this study predate the infection). Cell type and time point are not known.

This clonotype was detected only a few times. V usage is TRBV4-3 and J usage is TRBJ1-3; TRBD1 is a possible D gene (6 bases). Germline lookup yields CDR1 LGHNA and CDR2 YSLEER. The CDR3 runs to 15 residues. V shed 0 bases and J shed 1 base, with 7 bases lying between them. CDR3 coding DNA: TGCGCCAGCAGCCAAGAACAGGGTTCTGGAAACACCATATATTTT. Its translation: CASSQEQGSGNTIYF.

The chain employs TRBV18 and TRBJ2-3; D unclear. V gave up 4 bases and J gave up 6 bases, with 14 bases separating them. Germline CDR1 KGHSH, CDR2 LQKENI. The CDR3 is made up of 14 amino acids. The CDR3 bases are TGTGCCAGCTCACTGTCCGAAAATCTGGATACGCAGTATTTT. Its protein is CASSLSENLDTQYF. Looking up the rest from reference TRBV18 and TRBJ2-3 gives the full variable domain: NAGVMQNPRHLVRRRGQEARLRCSPMKGHSHVYWYRQLPEEGLKFMVYLQKENIIDESGMPKERFSAEFPKEGPSILRIQQVVRGDSAAYFCASSLSENLDTQYFGPGTRLTVL.

In its sample, this clonotype was seen a few times. The chain joins TRBV12-3 or TRBV12-4 to TRBJ2-5, with 10 bases matching TRBD1. With 11 bases clipped from V and 1 base from J, the junction kept 10 bases outside the gene matches. The CDR3 is 15 amino acids. The chain's CDR3 is CAAAPGQGSQETQYF. The CDR3, as DNA: TGTGCCGCAGCCCCGGGACAGGGGTCCCAAGAGACCCAGTACTTC.

The rearrangement uses TRBV5-6 and TRBJ1-1; D gene unclear. Germline values: CDR1 SGHDT, CDR2 YYEEEE. V was pared by 3 bases and J by 6 bases, with 15 bases between. The CDR3 contains 14 residues. The CDR3 region has the DNA TGTGCCAGCAGCTCGGCTAATATGGGCGCTGAAGCTTTCTTT. Translated, it gives CASSSANMGAEAFF.

This clonotype was seen a few times. The chain combines TRBV7-2 with TRBJ1-1; no firm D call. CDR3 size: 13 residues. The germline gives CDR1 SGHTA, CDR2 FQGNSA. Trimming pared 3 bases from V and 0 bases from J, leaving 5 bases between. The CDR3 coding sequence is TGTGCCAGCAGCTTCCAGGTGAACACTGAAGCTTTCTTT. Translated, it gives CASSFQVNTEAFF.

The sample holds a few counts of this clonotype. The chain employs TRBV6-5 and TRBJ1-3, with D tentatively TRBD1 (5 bases). This CDR3 has 13 residues. The germline V and J ends were trimmed by 0 bases and 8 bases, with 8 bases remaining between them. The germline gives CDR1 MNHEY, CDR2 SVGAGI. The CDR3 loop is CASSYSGEDTIYF. CDR3 in DNA: TGTGCCAGCAGTTACTCAGGGGAGGACACCATATATTTT.

The chain couples TRBV6-2 or TRBV6-3 to TRBJ2-7; D is possibly TRBD1 or TRBD2 (6 bases each). Between the trimmed V and J ends, which lost 0 bases and 3 bases, there was a span of 12 bases. The germline CDR1 and CDR2 sequences are MNHEY and SVGEGT. The CDR3 consists of 15 residues. The CDR3 protein is CASSYSGGGDYEQYF. In DNA form, the CDR3 reads TGTGCCAGCAGTTACTCCGGAGGGGGAGACTACGAGCAGTACTTC.

This clonotype was counted ten times or more. The genes are TRBV5-1 and TRBJ2-6; no firm D call. The CDR3 consists of 18 residues. Looked up from germline, CDR1 is SGHRS and CDR2 is YFSETQ. V was pared by 4 bases and J by 0 bases, with 17 bases between. CDR3 bases: TGCGCCAGCAGCCCTGGGGTCGGCCTAAGCTCTGGGGCCAACGTCCTGACTTTC. Encoded protein: CASSPGVGLSSGANVLTF.

This clonotype was counted a few times. The chain employs TRBV4-1 and TRBJ2-3, with 12 bases identical to TRBD2. The germline V gene encodes CDR1 MGHRA and CDR2 YSYEKL. J was trimmed by 2 bases and V by 5 bases; bases with no gene match: 11. This CDR3 spans 18 amino acids. The CDR3 bases are TGCGCCAGCAGCGAAGGCACTAGCGGGGGGACCTACACAGATACGCAGTATTTT. Protein sequence: CASSEGTSGGTYTDTQYF.

The rearrangement joins TRBV10-3 to TRBJ1-1; possibly TRBD1 for D (5 bases). Trimming took off 6 bases at V and 4 bases at J, with 18 bases between the two ends. CDR3 size: 15 residues. Germline lookup yields CDR1 ENHRY and CDR2 SYGVKD. Here the CDR3 DNA reads TGTGCCATCAGGCTTCTCGACAGCGTAAGCACTGAAGCTTTCTTT. Its protein is CAIRLLDSVSTEAFF.

This chain links TRBV6-7 with TRBJ2-7; D assignment may be TRBD1 or TRBD2 (5 bases each). TRBV6-7 is flagged as an ORF with uncertain function. V was cut by 8 bases and J by 3 bases, with 26 bases left in between. The CDR3 is 17 residues long. The CDR3 reads CASLRPSGFGAFYEQYF. DNA of the CDR3: TGTGCCAGCCTTAGGCCCTCGGGTTTCGGGGCGTTCTACGAGCAGTACTTC.

On this clonotype: A read error may produce the germline difference seen at one junction end. The chain joins TRBV6-5 to TRBJ2-1; D tentatively fits TRBD1 or TRBD2 (5 bases each). The germline V gene encodes CDR1 MNHEY and CDR2 SVGAGI. The CDR3 contains 12 residues. The CDR3 DNA follows: TGTGCCAGCAGACCCGGGACGGCTAAGCTGGTCTTC. It is translated as CASRPGTAKLVF.

There are many counts of this clonotype. The chain uses TRBV7-9 and TRBJ2-7; 8 bases are shared with TRBD2. The CDR3 is made up of 16 amino acids. V dropped 6 bases and J dropped 3; count of bases not matched to a gene: 13. From germline, CDR1 is SEHNR and CDR2 FQNEAQ (reference sequence). The CDR3 DNA reads as TGTGCCAGCAGGCGTCCCGGAGCGGGAGCGGGCTACGAGCAGTACTTC. It codes for CASRRPGAGAGYEQYF.

V and J are TRBV14 and TRBJ2-2; TRBD2 matches at 8 bases. CDR1 is SGHDN and CDR2 is FVKESK in the germline V gene. The V and J ends lost 2 bases and 5 bases, in that order; junction bases with no gene match: 7. CDR3 size: 16 residues. The CDR3 DNA reads as TGTGCCAGCAGCCAACGGCGAGCGGGGGTAACCGGGGAGCTGTTTTTT. Its translation: CASSQRRAGVTGELFF.

In this sample, this clonotype turned up a few times. The genes are TRBV4-1 and TRBJ2-5; tentatively, D is TRBD1 or TRBD2 (5 bases each). From germline, CDR1 is MGHRA and CDR2 YSYEKL. V lost 4 bases, J lost 2 bases, and 20 bases lay in between. The CDR3 extends over 17 amino acids. The chain's CDR3 is CASSPGPAGNDQETQYF. CDR3 coding DNA: TGCGCCAGCAGCCCAGGGCCGGCCGGGAACGATCAAGAGACCCAGTACTTC.

This clonotype was recorded a few times. J is TRBJ2-6 and V is TRBV7-8; maybe TRBD1 (6 bases). The CDR3 contains 15 residues. The V end was cut by 8 bases, the J end by 4 bases, with 15 bases between. Germline assignment: CDR1 SGHVS and CDR2 FQNEAQ. The CDR3 is CASVKYRVGANVLTF. The CDR3 region has the DNA TGTGCCAGCGTAAAATACAGGGTCGGGGCCAACGTCCTGACTTTC.

Only a few counts were recorded for this clonotype. CDR3 sequence: CSASGSGGYTDTQYF. CDR3 nucleotides: TGCAGTGCTAGTGGGAGCGGGGGGTACACAGATACGCAGTATTTT. This chain connects TRBV20-1 to TRBJ2-3, with 9 bases that match TRBD2. V dropped 3 bases and J dropped 2; count of bases not matched to a gene: 6. The germline V gene has CDR1 DFQATT and CDR2 SNEGSKA (reference sequence). The CDR3 is made up of 15 amino acids.

This rearrangement joins TRBV6-6 to TRBJ1-5; unclear D gene. Germline lookup yields CDR1 MNHNY and CDR2 SVGAGI (reference sequence). The V end was cut by 2 bases, the J end by 11 bases, with 7 bases between. This CDR3 is 11 amino acids long. For the CDR3, the DNA is TGTGCCAGCAGTTACAGGGAAGCCCAGCATTTT. Encoded protein: CASSYREAQHF.

This clonotype was counted only a few times. The chain is built from TRBV20-1 and TRBJ2-5; TRBD2 matches 12 bases. V lost 0 bases and J lost 5; bases outside the gene matches: 4. The CDR3 is 15 residues long. The V gene's germline CDR1 is DFQATT and CDR2 SNEGSKA (reference sequence). DNA of the CDR3: TGCAGTGCTAGAGATCCTAGCGGGGGGGCTGAGACCCAGTACTTC. This gives the protein CSARDPSGGAETQYF.

The CDR3 bases are TGTGCCAGCAGTACCCAGGGGGCGGTCTATGGCTACACCTTC. Protein: CASSTQGAVYGYTF. This chain connects TRBV6-5 to TRBJ1-2, with 8 bases identical to TRBD1. J was trimmed by 4 bases and V by 5 bases; bases with no gene match: 6. Looked up from germline, CDR1 is MNHEY and CDR2 is SVGAGI. This CDR3 has 14 amino acids.

The chain has TRBV4-3 and TRBJ2-7; no reliable D call. There are 14 residues in the CDR3. Trimming took off 4 bases at V and 2 bases at J, with 12 bases between the two ends. Germline V CDR1 and CDR2: LGHNA, YSLEER. The CDR3 sequence is CASSLWAGPYEQYF. DNA for the CDR3: TGCGCCAGCAGCCTTTGGGCAGGCCCCTACGAGCAGTACTTC.

The chain uses TRBV10-3 and TRBJ2-7, with D unclear. This CDR3 region has 14 residues. V lost 2 bases, J lost 1 base, and 9 bases lay in between. Germline V gene sequence: CDR1 ENHRY, CDR2 SYGVKD. The CDR3 sequence: CAISERNNSYEQYV. In nucleotides, the CDR3 is TGTGCCATCAGTGAGAGGAACAATTCCTACGAGCAGTACGTC.

The V and J genes are TRBV21-1 and TRBJ2-7; the table calls TRBD1, which could not be checked here. TRBV21-1 is listed as a pseudogene. This CDR3 comprises 18 residues. In DNA, the CDR3 is TGTGCCAGCAGCAACACAGGGGACCCGGGACAGGGGAAATGCGAGCAGTACTTC. Translation: CASSNTGDPGQGKCEQYF.

This clonotype appeared a few times. The chain is built from TRBV7-8 and TRBJ2-2, with TRBD2 identical over 9 bases. The germline CDR1 and CDR2 sequences are SGHVS and FQNEAQ. Losses at the gene ends were 6 bases for V and 4 bases for J; bases not matched to a gene: 9. The CDR3 is made up of 16 amino acids. CDR3 sequence (DNA): TGTGCCAGCAGTTTATTGGCGGGGGGGACCACCGGGGAGCTGTTTTTT. Its protein is CASSLLAGGTTGELFF.